Listed below are T cell receptor beta chains from one sample, sequenced in a study of blood T cells in healthy people across ages. TCRdb ran MiXCR on the 5' RACE reads and lists one entry per CDR3 protein. The sample lists 1 million to 1.2 million distinct CDR3 sequences; 35% to 40% were seen once. Sample: blood. The receptor set was obtained from a young man in good health. Each CDR3 is given with its conserved first and last residue. A clone size is listed for some rows: how often the clone was seen (once, few, many), or a class if it is expanded.

size	V	J	CDR3
many	TRBV11-2	TRBJ2-3	CASSPGLAGGTDTQYF
NA	TRBV7-6	TRBJ1-1	CASSYLGTGGRYTEAFF
NA	TRBV6-2/TRBV6-3	TRBJ2-1	CASSYGADSYNEQFF
few	TRBV28	TRBJ2-7	CASRTARGQYEQYF
NA	TRBV5-1	TRBJ1-6	CASSLGFVGPLHF
NA	TRBV2	TRBJ1-2	CASRDVGYTF
few	TRBV2	TRBJ1-6	CASSVSPGQGAGNSPLHF
few	TRBV6-1	TRBJ1-5	CASSEDGGGLDQPQHF
few	TRBV20-1	TRBJ2-1	CSACGTTSPNEQFF
NA	TRBV19	TRBJ1-5	CASSILMTATSNQPQHF
NA	TRBV9	TRBJ1-4	CASSGDRGNEKLFF
NA	TRBV5-6	TRBJ2-3	CASSLDRFTDTQYF
NA	TRBV18	TRBJ1-2	CVSSPAANYGYTF
NA	TRBV7-2	TRBJ2-2	CASSKQYTGELFF
NA	TRBV6-1	TRBJ1-5	CASSPQWTSRSNQPQHF
NA	TRBV6-2/TRBV6-3	TRBJ2-1	CASSPPGLHNEQFF
NA	TRBV6-5	TRBJ2-1	CASSSLSERPLNEQFF
few	TRBV6-1	TRBJ1-5	CAGRGGNQPQHF
NA	TRBV29-1	TRBJ1-2	CSVTQDSDYGYTF
NA	TRBV6-6	TRBJ1-1	CASSYQTGGVEAFF
NA	TRBV7-9	TRBJ2-7	CASSLEGVYYEQYF
few	TRBV15	TRBJ2-3	CATSGGKGPSTDTQYF
NA	TRBV11-2	TRBJ2-2	CASSLRGARSNTGELFF
NA	TRBV4-3	TRBJ1-1	CASSHSGTALTQEAFF
few	TRBV6-1	TRBJ1-2	CASTNRNWDGYTF
NA	TRBV20-1	TRBJ1-5	CSARDRRFRGLNQPQHF
few	TRBV6-2/TRBV6-3	TRBJ2-1	CASSYLDNEQFF
NA	TRBV27	TRBJ2-3	CASSLQGADDTQYF
few	TRBV7-9	TRBJ1-2	CASSSETGGAYGYTF
NA	TRBV7-9	TRBJ1-2	CASRYSRGYTF
few	TRBV6-6	TRBJ2-3	CASSYSRGSDTQYF
NA	TRBV4-2	TRBJ2-6	CASSQVDSGANVLTF
NA	TRBV2	TRBJ2-1	CASSVGRPKQFF
few	TRBV27	TRBJ1-5	CASGGQGNQPQHF
NA	TRBV10-3	TRBJ1-1	CAIRDRSNTEAFF